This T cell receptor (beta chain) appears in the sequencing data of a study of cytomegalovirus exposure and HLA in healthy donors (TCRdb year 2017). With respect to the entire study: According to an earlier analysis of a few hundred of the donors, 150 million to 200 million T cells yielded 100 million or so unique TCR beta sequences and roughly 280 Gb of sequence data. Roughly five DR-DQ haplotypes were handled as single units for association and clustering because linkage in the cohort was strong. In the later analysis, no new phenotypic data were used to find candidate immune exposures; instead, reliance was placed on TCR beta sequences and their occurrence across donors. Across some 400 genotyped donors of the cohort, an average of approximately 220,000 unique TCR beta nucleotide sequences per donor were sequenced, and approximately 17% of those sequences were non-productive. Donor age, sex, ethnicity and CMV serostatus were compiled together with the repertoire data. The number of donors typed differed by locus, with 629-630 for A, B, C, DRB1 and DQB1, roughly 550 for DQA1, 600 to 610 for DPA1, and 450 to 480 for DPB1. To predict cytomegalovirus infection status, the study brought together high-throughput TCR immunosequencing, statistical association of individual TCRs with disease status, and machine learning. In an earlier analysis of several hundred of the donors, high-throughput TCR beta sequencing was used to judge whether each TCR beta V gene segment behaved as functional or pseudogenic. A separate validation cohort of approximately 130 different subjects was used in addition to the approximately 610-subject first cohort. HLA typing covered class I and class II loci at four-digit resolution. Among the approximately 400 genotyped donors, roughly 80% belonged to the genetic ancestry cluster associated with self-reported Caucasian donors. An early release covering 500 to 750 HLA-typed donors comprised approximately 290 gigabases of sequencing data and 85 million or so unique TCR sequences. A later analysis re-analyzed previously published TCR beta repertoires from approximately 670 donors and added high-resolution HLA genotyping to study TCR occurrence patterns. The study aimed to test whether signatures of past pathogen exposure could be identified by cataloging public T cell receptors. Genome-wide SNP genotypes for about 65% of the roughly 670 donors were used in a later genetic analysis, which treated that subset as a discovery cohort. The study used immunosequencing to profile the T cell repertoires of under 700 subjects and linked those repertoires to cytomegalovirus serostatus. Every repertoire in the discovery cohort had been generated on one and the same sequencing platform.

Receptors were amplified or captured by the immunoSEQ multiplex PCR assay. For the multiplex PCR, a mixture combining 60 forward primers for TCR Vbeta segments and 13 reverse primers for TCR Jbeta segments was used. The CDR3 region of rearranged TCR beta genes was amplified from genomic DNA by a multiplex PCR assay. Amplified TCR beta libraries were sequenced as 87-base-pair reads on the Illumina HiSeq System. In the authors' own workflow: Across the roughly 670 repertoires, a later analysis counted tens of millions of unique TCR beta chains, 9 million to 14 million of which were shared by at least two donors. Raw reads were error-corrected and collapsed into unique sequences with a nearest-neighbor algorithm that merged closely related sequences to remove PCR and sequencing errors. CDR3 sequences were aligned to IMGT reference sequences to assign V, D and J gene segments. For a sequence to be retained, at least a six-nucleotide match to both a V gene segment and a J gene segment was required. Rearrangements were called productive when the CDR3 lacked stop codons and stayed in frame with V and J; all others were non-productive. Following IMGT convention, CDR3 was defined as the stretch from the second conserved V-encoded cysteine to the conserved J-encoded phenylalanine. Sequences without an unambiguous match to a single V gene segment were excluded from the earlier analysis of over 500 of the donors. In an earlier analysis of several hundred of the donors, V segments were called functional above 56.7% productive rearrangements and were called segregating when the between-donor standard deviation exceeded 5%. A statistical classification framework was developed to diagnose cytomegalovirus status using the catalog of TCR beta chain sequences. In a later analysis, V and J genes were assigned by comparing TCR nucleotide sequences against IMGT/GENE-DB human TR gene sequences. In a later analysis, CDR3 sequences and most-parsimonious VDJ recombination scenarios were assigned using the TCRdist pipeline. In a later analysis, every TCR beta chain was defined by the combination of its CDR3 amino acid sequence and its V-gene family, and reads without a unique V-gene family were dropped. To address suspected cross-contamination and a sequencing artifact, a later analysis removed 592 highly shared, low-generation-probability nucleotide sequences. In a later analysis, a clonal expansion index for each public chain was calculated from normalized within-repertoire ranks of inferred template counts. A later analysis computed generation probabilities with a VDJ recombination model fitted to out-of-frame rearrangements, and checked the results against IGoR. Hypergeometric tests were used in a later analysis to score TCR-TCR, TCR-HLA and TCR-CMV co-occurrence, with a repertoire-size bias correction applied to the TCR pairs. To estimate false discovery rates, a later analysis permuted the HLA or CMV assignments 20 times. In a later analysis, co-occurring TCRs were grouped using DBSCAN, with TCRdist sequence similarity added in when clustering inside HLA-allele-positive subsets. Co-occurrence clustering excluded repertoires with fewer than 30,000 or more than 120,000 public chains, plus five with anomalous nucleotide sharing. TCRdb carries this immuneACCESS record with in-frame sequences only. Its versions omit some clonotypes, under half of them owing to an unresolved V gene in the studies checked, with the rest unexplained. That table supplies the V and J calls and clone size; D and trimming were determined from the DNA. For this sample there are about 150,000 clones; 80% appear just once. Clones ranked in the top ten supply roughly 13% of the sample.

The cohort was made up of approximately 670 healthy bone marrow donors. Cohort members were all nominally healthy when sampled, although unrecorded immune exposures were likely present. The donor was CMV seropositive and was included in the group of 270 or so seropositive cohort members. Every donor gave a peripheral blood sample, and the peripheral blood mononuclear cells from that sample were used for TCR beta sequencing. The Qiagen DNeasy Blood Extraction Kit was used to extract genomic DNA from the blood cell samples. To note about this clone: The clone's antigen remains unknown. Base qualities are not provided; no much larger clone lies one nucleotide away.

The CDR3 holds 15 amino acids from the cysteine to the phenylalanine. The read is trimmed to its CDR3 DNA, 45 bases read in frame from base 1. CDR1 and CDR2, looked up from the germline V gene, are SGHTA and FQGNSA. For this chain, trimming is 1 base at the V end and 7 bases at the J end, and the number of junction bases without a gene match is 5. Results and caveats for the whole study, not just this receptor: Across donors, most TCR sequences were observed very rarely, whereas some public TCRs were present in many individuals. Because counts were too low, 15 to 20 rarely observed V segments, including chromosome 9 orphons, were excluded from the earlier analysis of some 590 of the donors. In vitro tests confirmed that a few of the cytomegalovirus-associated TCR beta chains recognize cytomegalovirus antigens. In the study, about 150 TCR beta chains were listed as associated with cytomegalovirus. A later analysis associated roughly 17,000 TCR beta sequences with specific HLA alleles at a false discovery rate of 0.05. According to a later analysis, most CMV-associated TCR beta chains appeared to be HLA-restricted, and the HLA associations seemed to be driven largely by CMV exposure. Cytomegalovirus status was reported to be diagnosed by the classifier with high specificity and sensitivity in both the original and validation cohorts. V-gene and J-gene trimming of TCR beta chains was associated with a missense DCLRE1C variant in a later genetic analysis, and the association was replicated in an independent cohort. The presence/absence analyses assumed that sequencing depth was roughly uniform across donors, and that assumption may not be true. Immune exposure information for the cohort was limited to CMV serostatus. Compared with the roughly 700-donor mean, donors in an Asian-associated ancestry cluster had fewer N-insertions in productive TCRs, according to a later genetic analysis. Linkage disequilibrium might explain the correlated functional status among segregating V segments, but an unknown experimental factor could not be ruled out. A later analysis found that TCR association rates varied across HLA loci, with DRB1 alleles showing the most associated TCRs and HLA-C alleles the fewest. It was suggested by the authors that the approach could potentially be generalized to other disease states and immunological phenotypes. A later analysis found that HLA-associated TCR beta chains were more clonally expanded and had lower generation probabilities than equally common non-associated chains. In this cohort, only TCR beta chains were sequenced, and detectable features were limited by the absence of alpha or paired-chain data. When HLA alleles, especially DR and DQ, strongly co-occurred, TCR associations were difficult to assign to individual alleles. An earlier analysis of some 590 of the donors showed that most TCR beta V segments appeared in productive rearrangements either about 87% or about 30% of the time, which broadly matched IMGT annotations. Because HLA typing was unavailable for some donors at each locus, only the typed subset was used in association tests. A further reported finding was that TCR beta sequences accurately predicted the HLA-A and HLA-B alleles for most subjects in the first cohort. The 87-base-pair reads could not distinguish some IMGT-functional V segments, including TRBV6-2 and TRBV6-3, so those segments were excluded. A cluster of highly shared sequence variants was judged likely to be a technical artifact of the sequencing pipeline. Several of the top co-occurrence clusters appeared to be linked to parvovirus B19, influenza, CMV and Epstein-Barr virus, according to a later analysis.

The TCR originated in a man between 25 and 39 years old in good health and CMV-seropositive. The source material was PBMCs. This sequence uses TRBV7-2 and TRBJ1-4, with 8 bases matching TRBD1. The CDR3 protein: CASSLVRDRPEKLFF. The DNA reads TGTGCCAGCAGCTTAGTTCGGGACAGGCCTGAAAAACTGTTTTTT.